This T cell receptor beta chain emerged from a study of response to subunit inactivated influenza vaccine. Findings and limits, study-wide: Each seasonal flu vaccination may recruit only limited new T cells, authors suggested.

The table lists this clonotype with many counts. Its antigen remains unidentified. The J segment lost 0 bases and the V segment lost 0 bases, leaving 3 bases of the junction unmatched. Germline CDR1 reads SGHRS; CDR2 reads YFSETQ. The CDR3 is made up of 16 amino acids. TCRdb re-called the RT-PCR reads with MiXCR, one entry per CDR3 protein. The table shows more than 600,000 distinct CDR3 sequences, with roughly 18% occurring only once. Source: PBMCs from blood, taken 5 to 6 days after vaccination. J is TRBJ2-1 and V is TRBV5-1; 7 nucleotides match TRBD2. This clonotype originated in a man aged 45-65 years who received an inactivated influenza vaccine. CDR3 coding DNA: TGCGCCAGCAGCTTGGTCGCTAGCGGCTCCTACAATGAGCAGTTCTTC. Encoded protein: CASSLVASGSYNEQFF.